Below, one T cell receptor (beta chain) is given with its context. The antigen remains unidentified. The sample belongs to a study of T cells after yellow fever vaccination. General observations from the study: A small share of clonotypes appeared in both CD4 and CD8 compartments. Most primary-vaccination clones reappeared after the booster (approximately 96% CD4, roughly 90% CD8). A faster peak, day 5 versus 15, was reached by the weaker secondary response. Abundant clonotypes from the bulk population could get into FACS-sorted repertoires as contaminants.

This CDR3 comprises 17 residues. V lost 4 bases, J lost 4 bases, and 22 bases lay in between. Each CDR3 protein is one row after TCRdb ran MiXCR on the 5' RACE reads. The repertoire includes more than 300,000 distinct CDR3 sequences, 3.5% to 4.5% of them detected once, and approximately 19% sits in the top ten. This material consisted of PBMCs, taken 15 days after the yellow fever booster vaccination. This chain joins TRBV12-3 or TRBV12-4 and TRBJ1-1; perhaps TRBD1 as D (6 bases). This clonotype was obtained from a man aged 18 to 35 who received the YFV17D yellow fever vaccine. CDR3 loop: CASSSETNRVGSTEAFF. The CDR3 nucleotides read TGTGCCAGCAGTTCCGAGACCAACAGGGTAGGAAGCACTGAAGCTTTCTTT.